This TCR beta chain was found in a study of T-cell reconstitution after alpha-beta-depleted transplantation in children. This clonotype was found a few times. Antigen: not known. The library targeted TCRbeta and was prepared with unique molecular identifiers. TCRdb independently ran MiXCR on the PCR reads; one entry per CDR3 protein. The sample has hundreds of thousands of distinct CDR3 sequences; 10% to 15% are singletons. Trimming removed 2 bases from V and 6 bases from J, with 14 bases in between. The CDR3 covers 14 residues. Germline CDR1 and CDR2: SGHRS and YFSETQ. General observations from the study: Day-60 TCRbeta diversity that was high in some patients was derived from surviving recipient T cells and thymic progenitors. Reportedly, alpha-beta T cells present about two months post-transplant originated from several hundred expanded clones of graft origin. Newly produced T cells mostly provided counts and TCRbeta diversity after one year, as hyperexpanded clones declined.

The V and J genes are TRBV5-1 and TRBJ1-2; D possibly corresponds to TRBD1 (6 bases). This sequence originates from a male patient aged 10 to 17 who had a stem cell transplant for acute myeloid leukemia, so the T cells may come from the graft donor. The source was PBMCs, mostly from graft donor cells, collected 360 days after TCRalphabeta/CD19-depleted stem cell transplant. The CDR3 sequence: CASSLFAGVDGYTF. CDR3 bases: TGCGCCAGCAGCTTATTTGCAGGGGTCGATGGCTACACCTTC.